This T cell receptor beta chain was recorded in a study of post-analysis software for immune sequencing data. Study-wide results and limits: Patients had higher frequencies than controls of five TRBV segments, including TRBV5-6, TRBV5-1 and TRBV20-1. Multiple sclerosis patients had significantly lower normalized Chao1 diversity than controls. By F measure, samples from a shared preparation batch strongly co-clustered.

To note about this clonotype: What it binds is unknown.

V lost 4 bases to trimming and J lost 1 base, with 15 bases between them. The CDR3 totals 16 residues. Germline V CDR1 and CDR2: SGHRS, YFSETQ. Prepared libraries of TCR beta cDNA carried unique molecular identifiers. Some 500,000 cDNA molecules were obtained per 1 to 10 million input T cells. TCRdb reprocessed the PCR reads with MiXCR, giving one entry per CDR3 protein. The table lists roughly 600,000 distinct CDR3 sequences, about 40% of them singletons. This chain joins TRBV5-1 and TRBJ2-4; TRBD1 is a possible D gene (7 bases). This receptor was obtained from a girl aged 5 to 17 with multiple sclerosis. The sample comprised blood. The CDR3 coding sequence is TGCGCCAGCAGCCCGGCAGGGGGACTTGCCAAAAACATTCAGTACTTC. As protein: CASSPAGGLAKNIQYF.